Following are 25 T cell receptor beta chains from one sample sequenced in a study of blood T cell repertoires in COVID-19. The table came from immunoSEQ multiplex PCR; TCRdb's copy has only in-frame clones and leaves some out. The repertoire consists of 30,000 to 45,000 clones, with more than 80% occurring once and the leading ten covering about 45%. The sample comprised peripheral blood. These TCRs come from a human donor in a cohort sampled during active or convalescent COVID-19. The donor label of this sample is uncertain.

The chain joins TRBV2 to TRBJ1-5; D perhaps matches TRBD1 (5 bases). V was trimmed by 7 bases and J by 7 bases, leaving 14 bases between them. Germline assignment: CDR1 SNHLY and CDR2 FYNNEI. This CDR3 region has 13 residues. CDR3 region: CASTERQGQPQHF. In DNA, the CDR3 is TGTGCCAGCACCGAAAGGCAGGGCCAGCCCCAGCATTTT.

This chain uses TRBV9 with TRBJ1-2, with 8 positions matching TRBD1. This CDR3 is 12 amino acids long. Germline values: CDR1 SGDLS, CDR2 YYNGEE. V gave up 3 bases and J gave up 8 bases; unmatched junction bases: 3. This CDR3 reads CASSASGGGYTF. In DNA form, the CDR3 reads TGTGCCAGCAGCGCCTCAGGGGGCGGCTACACCTTC.

This chain joins TRBV2 and TRBJ2-1; D remains unclear. V lost 8 bases and J 0 bases, leaving 8 bases between the germline ends. This CDR3 has 13 residues. Germline V gene data show CDR1 as SNHLY and CDR2 as FYNNEI. In DNA, the CDR3 is TGTGCCAGCTCCCTGAGCTCCTACAATGAGCAGTTCTTC. It encodes CASSLSSYNEQFF.

This chain joins TRBV5-1 and TRBJ2-2; 10 nucleotides align to TRBD2. Germline values: CDR1 SGHRS, CDR2 YFSETQ. The J segment lost 2 bases and the V segment lost 7 bases, leaving 5 bases of the junction unmatched. This CDR3 is built from 15 residues. This chain's CDR3 is CASVPSGSNTGELFF. The CDR3 DNA reads as TGCGCCAGCGTACCTAGCGGGAGTAACACCGGGGAGCTGTTTTTT.

The chain uses TRBV30 and TRBJ1-2; D not resolved. This CDR3 contains 12 residues. Germline-derived CDR1 and CDR2 are GTSNPN and SVGIG (reference sequence). Trimming removed 8 bases from V and 5 bases from J, with 15 bases in between. The CDR3: CAGNPSGYGYTF. The CDR3 region has the DNA TGTGCCGGAAATCCAAGCGGTTATGGCTACACCTTC.

The chain is built from TRBV5-1 and TRBJ1-2; the D gene is possibly TRBD1 (5 bases). The V gene's germline CDR1 is SGHRS and CDR2 YFSETQ. The CDR3 has 16 residues. The germline V and J ends were trimmed by 0 bases and 1 base, with 13 bases remaining between them. The chain's CDR3 is CASSLGTRFDNYGYTF. The CDR3 region has the DNA TGCGCCAGCAGCTTGGGGACACGATTTGATAACTATGGCTACACCTTC.

The chain joins TRBV4-3 to TRBJ2-7; 9 bases are shared with TRBD2. Germline CDR1 is LGHNA and CDR2 is YSLEER. The V and J ends lost 4 bases and 4 bases, in that order; junction bases with no gene match: 5. CDR3 length equals 14 residues. CDR3 sequence reads: CASSPSSGSYEQYF. The DNA for the CDR3 is TGCGCCAGCAGCCCAAGTAGCGGGAGTTACGAGCAGTACTTC.

The V gene is TRBV29-1, the J gene TRBJ1-3; unclear D gene. Germline V gene data show CDR1 as SQVTM and CDR2 as ANQGSEA. The V end lost 0 bases, the J end lost 4 bases, and 4 bases lay between the germline ends. CDR3 size: 12 residues. The CDR3 sequence: CSVEDGGNTIYF. The CDR3 nucleotides are TGCAGCGTTGAAGATGGCGGAAACACCATATATTTT. Variable domain in full (rest from reference TRBV29-1 and TRBJ1-3): SAVISQKPSRDICQRGTSLTIQCQVDSQVTMMFWYRQQPGQSLTLIATANQGSEATYESGFVIDKFPISRPNLTFSTLTVSNMSPEDSSIYLCSVEDGGNTIYFGEGSWLTVV.

This rearrangement joins TRBV9 to TRBJ2-7, with 11 bases lining up with TRBD2. Germline V gives CDR1 SGDLS, CDR2 YYNGEE. V shed 0 bases, J shed 4 bases, and the junction held 3 bases outside the gene matches. The CDR3 consists of 15 residues. CDR3 nucleotide sequence: TGTGCCAGCAGCGTAGGACTAGCGGGAATGTACGAGCAGTACTTC. The encoded protein is CASSVGLAGMYEQYF. Looking up the rest from reference TRBV9 and TRBJ2-7 gives the full variable domain: DSGVTQTPKHLITATGQRVTLRCSPRSGDLSVYWYQQSLDQGLQFLIQYYNGEERAKGNILERFSAQQFPDLHSELNLSSLELGDSALYFCASSVGLAGMYEQYFGPGTRLTVT.

This chain uses TRBV11-2 with TRBJ1-6, with D possibly matching TRBD1 (6 bases). CDR3 size: 15 residues. With 0 bases removed from V and 5 bases from J, the gap between germline ends came to 8 bases. The V gene's germline CDR1 is SGHAT and CDR2 FQNNGV. The CDR3 DNA reads TGTGCCAGCAGCTTAGATCACAGGGATAATTCACCCCTCCACTTT. Encoded protein: CASSLDHRDNSPLHF.

The chain employs TRBV6-2 or TRBV6-3 and TRBJ2-3, with TRBD2 matching 7 bases. Germline assignment: CDR1 MNHEY and CDR2 SVGEGT. V was clipped by 2 bases and J by 5 bases; unmatched bases: 7. The CDR3 runs to 15 residues. The CDR3 nucleotides read TGTGCCAGCAGTTACCCTAGCGGACCGAAAGATACGCAGTATTTT. This gives the protein CASSYPSGPKDTQYF.

This clone was counted a single time. The chain is built from TRBV11-2 and TRBJ1-6, with D hard to call. The germline gives CDR1 SGHAT, CDR2 FQNNGV. The V end was cut by 5 bases, the J end by 0 bases, with 8 bases between. CDR3 size: 15 residues. The CDR3 sequence: CASSAPSSYNSPLHF. CDR3 in DNA: TGTGCCAGCAGCGCCCCTAGCTCCTATAATTCACCCCTCCACTTT.

This clone has more than one count but fewer than ten. The V call is TRBV6-1, the J call TRBJ2-7; TRBD1 matches at 10 bases. This CDR3 is 15 amino acids long. CDR1 is MNHNS, CDR2 SASEGT, per germline. Germline trimming cut 1 base from V and 3 bases from J; bases unmatched to any gene: 3. The CDR3 sequence: CASSEGGTGDYEQYF. The DNA for the CDR3 is TGTGCCAGCAGTGAAGGTGGGACAGGGGACTACGAGCAGTACTTC.

The chain combines TRBV18 with TRBJ1-6, with D unclear. The length of the CDR3 is 14 residues. Germline V gene data show CDR1 as KGHSH and CDR2 as LQKENI. V dropped 1 base and J dropped 9 bases, with 10 bases sitting between them. The CDR3 is CASSPRGEASPLHF. For the CDR3, the DNA is TGTGCCAGCTCACCACGGGGAGAAGCTTCACCCCTCCACTTT.

This chain uses TRBV12-3 or TRBV12-4 with TRBJ1-2; D is perhaps TRBD1 (5 bases). V shed 6 bases and J shed 4 bases, with 12 bases lying between them. This CDR3 contains 13 residues. The CDR3 here is CASSSTGSYGYTF. In nucleotides, the CDR3 is TGTGCCAGCAGCAGTACAGGATCCTATGGCTACACCTTC.

This clone was recorded a few times. The chain's CDR3 is CASSVNRDRGGSPLHF. CDR3 bases: TGTGCCAGCAGCGTAAACCGGGACAGGGGAGGCTCACCCCTCCACTTT. The chain carries TRBV9 and TRBJ1-6, with 10 bases identical to TRBD1. There are 16 residues in the CDR3. The trim removed 1 base at V and 10 bases at J, leaving 8 bases unmatched. Germline CDR1 SGDLS, CDR2 YYNGEE.

This chain connects TRBV4-3 to TRBJ2-1, with 12 bases fitting TRBD2. CDR3 length: 20 residues. The junction had 13 bases not matched to a gene; V was cut back by 4 bases and J by 0 bases. Germline loops: CDR1 LGHNA, CDR2 YSLEER. The CDR3, as DNA: TGCGCCAGCAGCCCAGCTCCGCCTAGCGGGAGGGCCGACTCCTACAATGAGCAGTTCTTC. It specifies CASSPAPPSGRADSYNEQFF.

The table lists this clone with a count of one. The chain recombines TRBV5-6 with TRBJ1-2, with TRBD1 matching over 11 bases. The CDR3 has 17 amino acids. Germline V CDR1 and CDR2: SGHDT, YYEEEE. Trimming at V came to 4 bases and at J to 0 bases, leaving 8 bases not matched to a gene. The CDR3: CASSMGQGGNPNYGYTF. CDR3 coding DNA: TGTGCCAGCAGCATGGGACAGGGGGGAAACCCTAACTATGGCTACACCTTC.

This chain joins TRBV3-1 (or the pseudogene TRBV3-2) and TRBJ1-1, with 9 nucleotides matching TRBD1. The length of the CDR3 is 12 residues. Germline lookup yields CDR1 LGHDT and CDR2 YNNKEL (reference sequence). The V gene end was trimmed by 8 bases and the J gene end by 4 bases; junction bases not matched to a gene: 2. CDR3 protein: CASGDRVTEAFF. CDR3 DNA: TGTGCCAGCGGGGACAGGGTCACTGAAGCTTTCTTT.

The CDR3 spells CASSGGVGELFF. CDR3 sequence (DNA): TGTGCCAGCAGCGGGGGAGTCGGGGAGCTGTTTTTT. The gene calls are TRBV25-1 and TRBJ2-2; D is perhaps TRBD2 (6 bases). Per germline, CDR1 MGHDK and CDR2 SYGVNS. Trimming left V 6 bases short and J 7 bases short, with 9 bases between. CDR3 length equals 12 residues.

J is TRBJ2-6 and V is TRBV6-5; tentatively, D is TRBD1 (5 bases). Trimming removed 6 bases from V and 4 bases from J, with 13 bases in between. This CDR3 region has 15 residues. The V gene's germline CDR1 is MNHEY and CDR2 SVGAGI. The CDR3 reads CASSLDRSGANVLTF. The CDR3 bases are TGTGCCAGCAGCCTTGACAGATCCGGGGCCAACGTCCTGACTTTC.

This chain uses TRBV6-5 with TRBJ2-2, with 7 bases fitting TRBD1. The CDR3 is 14 amino acids. Per the germline V gene, CDR1 is MNHEY and CDR2 is SVGAGI. Trimming at V came to 9 bases and at J to 6 bases, leaving 10 bases not matched to a gene. The CDR3, as DNA: TGTGCCAGTGAACAGGGGACGTATGCCGGGGAGCTGTTTTTT. It specifies CASEQGTYAGELFF.

This clone was recorded only once. The rearrangement joins TRBV7-9 to TRBJ2-1, with 11 positions matching TRBD2. Trimming cost V 8 bases and J 6 bases; bases outside gene matches: 3. The length of the CDR3 is 13 residues. Per the germline V gene, CDR1 is SEHNR and CDR2 is FQNEAQ (reference sequence). The chain's CDR3 is CASGLAGGNEQFF. In DNA form, the CDR3 reads TGTGCCAGCGGACTAGCGGGCGGCAATGAGCAGTTCTTC.

The V call is TRBV16, the J call TRBJ2-3; 8 nucleotides agree with TRBD2. After removal of 4 bases from V and 4 bases from J, the junction contained 13 bases not matched to a gene. CDR3 length: 17 amino acids. Germline-derived CDR1 and CDR2 are KGHSY and FQNENV. CDR3: CASSLIGGTSRADTQYF. The CDR3, as DNA: TGTGCCAGCAGCCTAATCGGGGGGACTAGTCGCGCAGATACGCAGTATTTT.

This clone was counted between two and nine times. The V gene is TRBV24-1, the J gene TRBJ1-2, with 9 bases aligning to TRBD1. Germline-derived CDR1 and CDR2 are KGHDR and SFDVKD. The ends lost 4 bases at V and 8 bases at J; junction bases unmatched: 10. The CDR3 is 15 amino acids. The CDR3 here is CATSEGTGRLEGYTF. The CDR3 DNA is TGTGCCACCAGTGAAGGGACAGGGCGGTTGGAGGGCTACACCTTC.